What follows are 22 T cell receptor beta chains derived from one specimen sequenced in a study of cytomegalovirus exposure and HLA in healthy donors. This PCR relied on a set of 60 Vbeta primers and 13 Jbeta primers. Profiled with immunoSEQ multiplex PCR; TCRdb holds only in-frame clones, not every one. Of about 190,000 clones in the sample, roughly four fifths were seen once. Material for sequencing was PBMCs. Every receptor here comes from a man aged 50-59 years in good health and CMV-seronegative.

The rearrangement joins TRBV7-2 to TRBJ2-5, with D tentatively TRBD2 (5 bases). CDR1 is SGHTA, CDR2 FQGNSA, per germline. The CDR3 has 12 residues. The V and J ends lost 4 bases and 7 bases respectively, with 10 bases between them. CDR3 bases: TGTGCCAGCAGCTGGGAGATAGGGACCCAGTACTTC. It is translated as CASSWEIGTQYF.

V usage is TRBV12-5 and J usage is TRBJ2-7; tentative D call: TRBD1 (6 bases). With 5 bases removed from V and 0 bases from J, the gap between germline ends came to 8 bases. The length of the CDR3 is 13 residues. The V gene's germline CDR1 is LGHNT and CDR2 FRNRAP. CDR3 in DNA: TGTGCTAGTGGTACGGACAGCTCCTACGAGCAGTACTTC. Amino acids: CASGTDSSYEQYF.

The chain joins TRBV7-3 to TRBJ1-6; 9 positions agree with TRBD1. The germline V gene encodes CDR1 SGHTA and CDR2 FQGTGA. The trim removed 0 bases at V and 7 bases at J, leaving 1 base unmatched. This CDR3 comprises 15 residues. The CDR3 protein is CASSLTGQGNSPLHF. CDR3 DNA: TGTGCCAGCAGCTTAACGGGACAGGGAAATTCACCCCTCCACTTT.

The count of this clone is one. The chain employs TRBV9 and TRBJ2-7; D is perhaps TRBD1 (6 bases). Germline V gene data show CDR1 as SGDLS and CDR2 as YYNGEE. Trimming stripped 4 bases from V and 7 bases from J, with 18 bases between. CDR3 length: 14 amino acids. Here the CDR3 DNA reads TGTGCCAGCAGCCCCCTGGGGGCCCCGGGGGAGCAGTACTTC. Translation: CASSPLGAPGEQYF.

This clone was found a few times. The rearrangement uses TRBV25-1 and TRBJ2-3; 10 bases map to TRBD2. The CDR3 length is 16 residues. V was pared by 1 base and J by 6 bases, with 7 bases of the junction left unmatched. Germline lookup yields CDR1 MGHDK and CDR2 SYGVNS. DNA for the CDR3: TGTGCCAGCAGTGAATGGGCTAGCGGGGGCCCTGATACGCAGTATTTT. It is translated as CASSEWASGGPDTQYF.

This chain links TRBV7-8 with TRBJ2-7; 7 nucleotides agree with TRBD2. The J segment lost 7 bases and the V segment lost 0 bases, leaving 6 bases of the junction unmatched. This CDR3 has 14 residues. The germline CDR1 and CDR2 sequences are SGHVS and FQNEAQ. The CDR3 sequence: CASSLATSRREQYF. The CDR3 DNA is TGTGCCAGCAGCTTAGCGACTAGCCGTCGGGAGCAGTACTTC.

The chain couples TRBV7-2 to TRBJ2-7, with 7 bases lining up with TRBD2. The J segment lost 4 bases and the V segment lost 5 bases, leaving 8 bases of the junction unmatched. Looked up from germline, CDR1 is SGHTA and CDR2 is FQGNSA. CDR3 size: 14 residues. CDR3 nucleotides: TGTGCCAGCAGCATTAAAGCGGGGCTGTACGAGCAGTACTTC. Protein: CASSIKAGLYEQYF. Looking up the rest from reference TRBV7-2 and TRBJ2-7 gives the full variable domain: GAGVSQSPSNKVTEKGKDVELRCDPISGHTALYWYRQSLGQGLEFLIYFQGNSAPDKSGLPSDRFSAERTGGSVSTLTIQRTQQEDSAVYLCASSIKAGLYEQYFGPGTRLTVT.

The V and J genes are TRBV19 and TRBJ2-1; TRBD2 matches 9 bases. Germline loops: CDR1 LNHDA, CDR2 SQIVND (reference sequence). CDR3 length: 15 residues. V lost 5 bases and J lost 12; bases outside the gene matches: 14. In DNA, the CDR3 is TGTGCCAGTAGTCGGGAGGCGGGGGGGAGATCATGGCAGTTCTTC. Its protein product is CASSREAGGRSWQFF.

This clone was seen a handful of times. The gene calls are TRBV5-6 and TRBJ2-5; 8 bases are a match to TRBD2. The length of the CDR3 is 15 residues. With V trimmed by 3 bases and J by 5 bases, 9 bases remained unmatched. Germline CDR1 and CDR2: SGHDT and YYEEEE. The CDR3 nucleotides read TGTGCCAGCAGCTCCTCGGGAGGGGCCGGGGAGACCCAGTACTTC. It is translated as CASSSSGGAGETQYF. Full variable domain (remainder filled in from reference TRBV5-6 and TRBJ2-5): DAGVTQSPTHLIKTRGQQVTLRCSPKSGHDTVSWYQQALGQGPQFIFQYYEEEERQRGNFPDRFSGHQFPNYSSELNVNALLLGDSALYLCASSSSGGAGETQYFGPGTRLLVL.

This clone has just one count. In nucleotides, the CDR3 is TGTGCCAGCATCTCTAGCGGGAGCCCCGATACGCAGTATTTT. This codes for CASISSGSPDTQYF. This sequence joins TRBV7-9 and TRBJ2-3; TRBD2 agrees at 10 bases. J gave up 6 bases and V 7 bases, and 7 bases lay outside the gene matches. Germline V lookup: CDR1 SEHNR, CDR2 FQNEAQ (reference sequence). The CDR3 runs to 14 residues.

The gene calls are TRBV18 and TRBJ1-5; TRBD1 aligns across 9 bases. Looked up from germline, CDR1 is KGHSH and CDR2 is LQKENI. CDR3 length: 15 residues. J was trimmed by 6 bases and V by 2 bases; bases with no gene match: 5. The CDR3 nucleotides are TGTGCCAGCTCACCAAAACAGGGGGCAGGTCAGCCCCAGCATTTT. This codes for CASSPKQGAGQPQHF.

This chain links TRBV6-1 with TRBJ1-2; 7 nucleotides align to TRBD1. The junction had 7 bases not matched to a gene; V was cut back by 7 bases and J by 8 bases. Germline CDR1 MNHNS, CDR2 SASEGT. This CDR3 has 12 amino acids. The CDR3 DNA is TGTGCCAGCACCGAGGGGGCTCGGGGCTACACCTTC. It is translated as CASTEGARGYTF.

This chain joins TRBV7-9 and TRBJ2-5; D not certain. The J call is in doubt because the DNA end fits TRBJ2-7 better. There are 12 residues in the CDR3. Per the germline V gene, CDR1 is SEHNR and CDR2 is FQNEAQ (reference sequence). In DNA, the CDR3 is TGTGCCAGCAGCTTAGTCTCCTACGAGCAGTACTTC. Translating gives CASSLVSYEQYF.

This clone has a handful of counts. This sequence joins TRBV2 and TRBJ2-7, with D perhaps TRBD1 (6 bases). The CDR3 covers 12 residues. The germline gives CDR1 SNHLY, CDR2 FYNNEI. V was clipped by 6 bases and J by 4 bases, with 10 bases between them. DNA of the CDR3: TGTGCCAGCAGCGACACAGGGTACGAGCAGTACTTC. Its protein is CASSDTGYEQYF. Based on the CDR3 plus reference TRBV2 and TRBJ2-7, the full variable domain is EPEVTQTPSHQVTQMGQEVILRCVPISNHLYFYWYRQILGQKVEFLVSFYNNEISEKSEIFDDQFSVERPDGSNFTLKIRSTKLEDSAMYFCASSDTGYEQYFGPGTRLTVT.

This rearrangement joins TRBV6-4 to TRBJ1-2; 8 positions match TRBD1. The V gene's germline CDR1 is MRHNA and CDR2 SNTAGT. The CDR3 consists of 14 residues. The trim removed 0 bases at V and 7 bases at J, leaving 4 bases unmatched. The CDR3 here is CASSDSQQGVGYTF. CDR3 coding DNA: TGTGCCAGCAGTGACTCCCAACAGGGGGTTGGCTACACCTTC.

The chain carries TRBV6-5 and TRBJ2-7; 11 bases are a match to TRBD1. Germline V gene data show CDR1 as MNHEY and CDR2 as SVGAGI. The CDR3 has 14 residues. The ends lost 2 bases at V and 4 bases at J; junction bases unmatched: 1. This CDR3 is CASSYRDRGYEQYF. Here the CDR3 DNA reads TGTGCCAGCAGTTACCGGGACAGGGGGTACGAGCAGTACTTC.

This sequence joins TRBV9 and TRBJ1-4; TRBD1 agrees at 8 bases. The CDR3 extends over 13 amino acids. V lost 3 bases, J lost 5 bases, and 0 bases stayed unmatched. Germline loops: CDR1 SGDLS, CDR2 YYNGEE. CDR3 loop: CASSGQGNEKLFF. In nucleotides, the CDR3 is TGTGCCAGCAGCGGACAGGGGAATGAAAAACTGTTTTTT.

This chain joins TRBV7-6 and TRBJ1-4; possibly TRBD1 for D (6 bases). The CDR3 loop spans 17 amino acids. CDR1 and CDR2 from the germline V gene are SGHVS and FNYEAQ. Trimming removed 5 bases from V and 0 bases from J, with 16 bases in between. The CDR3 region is CASSPSGAIATNEKLFF. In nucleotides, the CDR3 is TGTGCCAGCAGCCCGTCAGGGGCAATTGCAACTAATGAAAAACTGTTTTTT.

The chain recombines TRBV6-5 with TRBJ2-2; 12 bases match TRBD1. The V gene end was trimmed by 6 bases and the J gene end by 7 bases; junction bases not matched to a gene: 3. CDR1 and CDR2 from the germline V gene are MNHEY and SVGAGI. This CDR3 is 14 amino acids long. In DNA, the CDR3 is TGTGCCAGCAGGGGACAGGGGGCTAGCGGGGAGCTGTTTTTT. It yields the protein CASRGQGASGELFF.

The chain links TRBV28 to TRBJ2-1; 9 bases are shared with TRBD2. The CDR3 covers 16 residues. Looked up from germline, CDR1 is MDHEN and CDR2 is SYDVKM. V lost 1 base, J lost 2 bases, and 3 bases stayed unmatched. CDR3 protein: CASSLSEREAYNEQFF. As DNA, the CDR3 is TGTGCCAGCAGTTTATCTGAGCGGGAGGCCTACAATGAGCAGTTCTTC.

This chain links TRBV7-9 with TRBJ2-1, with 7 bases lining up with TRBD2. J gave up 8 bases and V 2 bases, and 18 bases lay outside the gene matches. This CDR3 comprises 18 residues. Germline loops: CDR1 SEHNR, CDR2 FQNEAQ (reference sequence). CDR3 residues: CASSLFGGGPWDRDEQFF. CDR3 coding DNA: TGTGCCAGCAGCTTATTTGGGGGAGGGCCCTGGGATAGGGATGAGCAGTTCTTC.

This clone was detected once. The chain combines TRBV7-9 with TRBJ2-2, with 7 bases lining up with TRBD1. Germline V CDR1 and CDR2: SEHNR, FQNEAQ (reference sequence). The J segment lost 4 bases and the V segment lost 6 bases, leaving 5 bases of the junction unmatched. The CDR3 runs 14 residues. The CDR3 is CASSSDRATGELFF. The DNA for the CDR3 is TGTGCCAGCAGTTCAGACAGGGCCACCGGGGAGCTGTTTTTT.